The rows below give T cell receptor beta chains drawn from one sample of a study of shared clonotypes between healthy human individuals. TCRdb's copy holds only in-frame clones and misses some; the assay was immunoSEQ multiplex PCR. The profile shows about 2.1 million clones, roughly 95% of them singletons. Specimen: naive CD8+ T cells from PBMCs. All receptors derive from a man between 18 and 29 years old in good health. Some clones in this sample may be carry-over from other donors' samples. CDR3s include the opening cysteine and the closing phenylalanine or tryptophan. A D gene is named only where the DNA matches it firmly. Clone size is not always given. Where it is, it says once, few, many or a class for expanded clones.

>once|TRBV7-9|NA|TRBJ2-7
TGTGCCAGCAGCTTAGCGGCAGGGGTATCCTACGAGCAGTACTTC
CASSLAAGVSYEQYF
>NA|TRBV29-1|TRBD2|TRBJ2-7
TGCAGCGCTGTGACCGGGGGGGCTTACGAGCAGTACTTC
CSAVTGGAYEQYF
>NA|TRBV5-4|NA|TRBJ1-2
TGTGCCAGCAGCTTGTTGACGGGGGGCCCTTATGGCTACACCTTC
CASSLLTGGPYGYTF
>NA|TRBV5-1|NA|TRBJ2-3
TGCGCCAGCAGCTTCGGGTCGGGACGGGATACGCAGTATTTT
CASSFGSGRDTQYF
>NA|TRBV5-6|NA|TRBJ1-4
TGTGCCAGCAGCTTTCTGGGGGGAGTGGAACTGTTTTTT
CASSFLGGVELFF
>once|TRBV4-2|NA|TRBJ1-2
TGTGCCAGCAGCCAATCAATAGGACGGACCATCTATGGCTACACCTTC
CASSQSIGRTIYGYTF
>NA|TRBV5-1|NA|TRBJ1-2
TGCGCCAGCAGCTTGGAGGCAGGGAACTATGGCTACACCTTC
CASSLEAGNYGYTF
>NA|TRBV28|TRBD2|TRBJ2-7
TGTGCCAGCACGAACAAACCTGGGACTAGCGGATTTTACTACGAGCAGTACTTC
CASTNKPGTSGFYYEQYF
>NA|TRBV5-1|TRBD2|TRBJ2-7
TGCGCCAGCCGACCGACTAGCGGGAGTTACTACGAGCAGTACTTC
CASRPTSGSYYEQYF
>NA|TRBV29-1|NA|TRBJ2-7
TGCAGCGTTGAAGAACGGGGCAGGGCAACCTACGAGCAGTACTTC
CSVEERGRATYEQYF
>few|TRBV6-4|NA|TRBJ1-2
TGTGCCAGCAGTGACAGGGAAGGCAAAGGCTACACCTTC
CASSDREGKGYTF
>NA|TRBV10-3|TRBD2|TRBJ2-1
TGTGCCATCAGCGGACTAGCGGGAGTAGATGAGCAGTTCTTC
CAISGLAGVDEQFF
>NA|TRBV10-3|NA|TRBJ2-7
TGTGCCATCAGTGAATGGTCCGGGGTCGACGAGCAGTACTTC
CAISEWSGVDEQYF
>NA|TRBV7-9|TRBD2|TRBJ2-5
TGTGCCAGCAGCTTATCGAGCGGGAGACTTTGGGAGACCCAGTACTTC
CASSLSSGRLWETQYF
>NA|TRBV4-1|NA|TRBJ2-1
TGCGCCAGCAGCTATCAGGGGAATGAGCAGTTCTTC
CASSYQGNEQFF
>NA|TRBV28|NA|TRBJ2-1
TGTGCCAGCAGTCCTTCGAGGAATGAGCAGTTCTTC
CASSPSRNEQFF
>NA|TRBV28|TRBD1|TRBJ2-3
TGTGCCAGCAGTTTTAATGCAGACAGGGCGTATGGGGCTAGCACAGATACGCAGTATTTT
CASSFNADRAYGASTDTQYF
>NA|TRBV19|TRBD1|TRBJ1-1
TGTGCCAGTAGTGACAGGGGGGCTCTGGCTGAAGCTTTCTTT
CASSDRGALAEAFF
>NA|TRBV7-6|NA|TRBJ2-7
TGTGCCAGCAGCCCCAACCGGGACTTCTTTAATGACTACGAGCAGTACTTC
CASSPNRDFFNDYEQYF
>NA|TRBV4-3|TRBD1|TRBJ2-7
TGCGCCAGCAGCACTTCCGGGACAGGGGGGTACGAGCAGTACTTC
CASSTSGTGGYEQYF
>NA|TRBV7-9|TRBD2|TRBJ2-7
TGTGCCAGCAGCCACCACGGGAGGACCCACGAGCAGTACTTC
CASSHHGRTHEQYF
>NA|TRBV9|NA|TRBJ2-2
TGTGCCAGCAGCGTAGTTGTCACCGGGGAGCTGTTTTTT
CASSVVVTGELFF
>NA|TRBV5-6|NA|TRBJ2-5
TGTGCCAGCAGCTGGCTGCCCGTGGGGACCCAGTACTTC
CASSWLPVGTQYF
>NA|TRBV7-8|TRBD2|TRBJ2-1
TGTGCCAGCAGCTACAAACTGGGGACTAGCGGGAGGGCGGCGGGGAATGAGCAGTTCTTC
CASSYKLGTSGRAAGNEQFF
>NA|TRBV11-2|NA|TRBJ2-5
TGTGCCAGCAGCAGACGACCGGAGCAGGGAGACCAGTACTTC
CASSRRPEQGDQYF
>NA|TRBV27|NA|TRBJ2-2
TGTGCCAGCAGTTTACTTCTAGGGAGGGAGCTGTTTTTT
CASSLLLGRELFF
>NA|TRBV5-1|NA|TRBJ1-1
TGCGCCAGCAGCTTGTTGTATTTTGGGGCAGGGAACACTGAAGCTTTCTTT
CASSLLYFGAGNTEAFF
>NA|TRBV30|NA|TRBJ2-6
TGTGCCTGGAGTGTATCGGGGGCCAACGTCCTGACTTTC
CAWSVSGANVLTF
>NA|TRBV7-9|NA|TRBJ1-2
TGTGCCAGCAGCTCGGGACGTCAACCCCAAAATGGCTACACCTTC
CASSSGRQPQNGYTF
>NA|TRBV10-3|TRBD2|TRBJ2-7
TGTGCCATCGGGGGGGTTGGATCCTACGAGCAGTACTTC
CAIGGVGSYEQYF
>NA|TRBV5-1|NA|TRBJ2-1
TGCGCCAGCAGCGTAAATCCTATTAGCGACGTGGGGTACAATGAGCAGTTCTTC
CASSVNPISDVGYNEQFF
>NA|TRBV2|NA|TRBJ1-5
TGTGCCAGCAGTGTTCGCCCGGCGTCCAATCAGCCCCAGCATTTT
CASSVRPASNQPQHF
>once|TRBV19|TRBD1|TRBJ2-7
TGTGCCAGTAGTATGGACAGGACCTACGAGCAGTACTTC
CASSMDRTYEQYF
>NA|TRBV11-2|NA|TRBJ2-2
TGTGCCAGCAGCTTAGGGATAAGGGAGCTGTTTTTT
CASSLGIRELFF
>NA|TRBV13|NA|TRBJ2-5
TGTGCCAGCAGCCCCGAGGGGGAAGAGACCCAGTACTTC
CASSPEGEETQYF
>NA|TRBV5-1|TRBD2|TRBJ2-7
TGCGCCAGCAGCTACAGCGGGAGGGACGAGCAGTACTTC
CASSYSGRDEQYF
>once|TRBV7-3|NA|TRBJ1-1
TGTGCCAGCAGCTTAAAAGGGGTCTCTGAAGCTTTCTTT
CASSLKGVSEAFF
>NA|TRBV6-1|NA|TRBJ2-3
TGTGCCAGCAGTGAATTTGGCGGACGGACAGATACGCAGTATTTT
CASSEFGGRTDTQYF
>NA|TRBV9|NA|TRBJ2-7
TGTGCCAGCAGCGTCCACACAGGGGAGCAGTACTTC
CASSVHTGEQYF
>NA|TRBV29-1|TRBD2|TRBJ2-2
TGCAGCGCACTAGCGGAACTTACCGGGGAGCTGTTTTTT
CSALAELTGELFF
>NA|TRBV4-3|NA|TRBJ1-4
TGCGCCAGCAGCCAAGACCCAATATCAACTAATGAAAAACTGTTTTTT
CASSQDPISTNEKLFF